This is a list of T cell receptor beta chains from one sample in a study of T cells in Graves' hyperthyroidism and ophthalmopathy. TCRdb re-called the multiplex PCR reads with MiXCR, one entry per CDR3 protein. The sample includes nearly 600,000 distinct CDR3 sequences, roughly 13% of them seen just once. The sequenced sample consisted of blood. These TCRs come from a woman aged 25 to 39 with Graves' hyperthyroidism that later progressed to Graves' ophthalmopathy. CDR3s leave out the opening cysteine and the closing phenylalanine or tryptophan. Each record gives: V gene, clone size, J gene, CDR3 protein. Rows may omit the clone size; those that give it use once, few, many or a size class.

>TRBV12-3/TRBV12-4|NA|TRBJ2-5
ASTRGLAGETQY
>TRBV5-1|many|TRBJ2-7
ASSLVRGRRPYEQY
>TRBV20-1|many|TRBJ1-6
SASGSGGDNSPLH
>TRBV12-3/TRBV12-4|many|TRBJ2-2
ASPIRGINTGELF
>TRBV6-1|many|TRBJ2-3
ASSEARLAGGYTDTQY
>TRBV28|NA|TRBJ2-5
ASSDPGTGLETQY
>TRBV11-2|many|TRBJ2-7
ASSLGGGASYEQY
>TRBV3-1|many|TRBJ1-1
ASSHSDRVNTEAF
>TRBV11-1|many|TRBJ2-5
ASSTPLGETQY
>TRBV9|NA|TRBJ2-1
ASSEILAGEQF
>TRBV24-1|many|TRBJ1-5
ATSQGASSNQPQH
>TRBV12-3/TRBV12-4|many|TRBJ2-7
ASSPQAGIEQY
>TRBV4-2|NA|TRBJ2-7
ASSEGDRPEEQY
>TRBV9|few|TRBJ2-3
ASSASGSGTDTQY
>TRBV30|NA|TRBJ2-3
AWSVYVDTDTQY
>TRBV28|many|TRBJ1-1
ASSPSAEWVNTEAF
>TRBV20-1|many|TRBJ2-5
SARDLGQRLTVEY
>TRBV29-1|few|TRBJ2-3
SVTTGITTDTQY
>TRBV9|many|TRBJ1-2
ASSVGIVGPLVGNYGYT
>TRBV18|many|TRBJ2-1
ASSPDRSDEQF
>TRBV28|many|TRBJ2-7
ASSPPFRGRIYEQY
>TRBV18|many|TRBJ2-5
ASSPSASGQETQY
>TRBV30|many|TRBJ1-2
AWSQPTGTGIRGYT
>TRBV29-1|many|TRBJ2-6
SVEMDSDSGANVLT
>TRBV29-1|many|TRBJ2-1
SGAGTQDYNEQF
>TRBV5-6|many|TRBJ1-2
ASSLGTGEGYT
>TRBV7-3|few|TRBJ2-1
ASSFGLAGPNEQF
>TRBV12-3/TRBV12-4|many|TRBJ2-1
ASRPLTSGDREQF
>TRBV2|once|TRBJ2-7
ASRTSGSSDEQY
>TRBV6-2/TRBV6-3|NA|TRBJ1-2
ASSTQGTGYT
>TRBV12-3/TRBV12-4|many|TRBJ1-1
ASSLDRRTEAF
>TRBV7-2|few|TRBJ2-5
ASSSQWRETQY
>TRBV12-3/TRBV12-4|many|TRBJ2-7
ASSFSQGLAYEQY
>TRBV25-1|many|TRBJ1-4
ATGDFATNEKLF
>TRBV27|few|TRBJ2-7
ASSLTRLGEQY
>TRBV20-1|many|TRBJ2-7
SASPLGTGGSYEQY
>TRBV19|many|TRBJ2-1
ASTMGQYNEQF
>TRBV18|many|TRBJ2-1
ASSLGQDLSYNEQF
>TRBV7-8|NA|TRBJ2-7
ASRLTEDEQY
>TRBV6-2/TRBV6-3|many|TRBJ2-7
ASLPSGRHSYEQY
>TRBV30|many|TRBJ1-1
AWRTPNTEAF
>TRBV7-6|many|TRBJ2-3
ASSLLGGGDTQY
>TRBV12-3/TRBV12-4|NA|TRBJ1-1
ASRNRANTEAF
>TRBV7-2|many|TRBJ2-5
ATSGLAGGVETQY
>TRBV29-1|many|TRBJ1-1
SVGGQLPLTEAF
>TRBV19|many|TRBJ2-7
ASSIALSRDTYAYEQY